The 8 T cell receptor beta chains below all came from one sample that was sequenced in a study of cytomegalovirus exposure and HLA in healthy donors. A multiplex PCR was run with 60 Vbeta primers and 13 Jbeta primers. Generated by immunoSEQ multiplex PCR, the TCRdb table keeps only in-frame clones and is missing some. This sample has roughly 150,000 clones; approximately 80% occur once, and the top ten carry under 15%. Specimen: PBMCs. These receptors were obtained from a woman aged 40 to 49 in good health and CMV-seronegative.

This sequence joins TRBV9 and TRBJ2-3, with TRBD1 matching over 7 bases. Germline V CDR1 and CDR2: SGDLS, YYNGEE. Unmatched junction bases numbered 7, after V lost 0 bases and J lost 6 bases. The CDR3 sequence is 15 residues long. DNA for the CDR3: TGTGCCAGCAGCGTAGTCGAGGGGGCCCTGGATACGCAGTATTTT. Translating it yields CASSVVEGALDTQYF.

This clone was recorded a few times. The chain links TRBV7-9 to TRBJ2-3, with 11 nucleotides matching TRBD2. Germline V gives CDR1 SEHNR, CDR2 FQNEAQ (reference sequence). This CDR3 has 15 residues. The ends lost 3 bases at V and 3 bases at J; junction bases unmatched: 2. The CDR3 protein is CASSFWTSGTDTQYF. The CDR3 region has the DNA TGTGCCAGCAGCTTCTGGACTAGCGGGACAGATACGCAGTATTTT.

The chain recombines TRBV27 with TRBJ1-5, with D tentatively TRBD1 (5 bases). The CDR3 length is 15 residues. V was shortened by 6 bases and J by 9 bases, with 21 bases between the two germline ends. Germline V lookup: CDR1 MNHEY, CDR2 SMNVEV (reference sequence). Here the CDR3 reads CASRVGGLDIGPQHF. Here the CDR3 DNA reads TGTGCCAGCAGGGTCGGGGGACTTGACATTGGGCCCCAGCATTTT.

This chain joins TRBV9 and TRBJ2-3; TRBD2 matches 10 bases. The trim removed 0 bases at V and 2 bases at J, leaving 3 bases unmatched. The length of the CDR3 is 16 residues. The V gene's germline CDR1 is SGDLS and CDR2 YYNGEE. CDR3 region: CASSVGTSGVTDTQYF. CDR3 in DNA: TGTGCCAGCAGCGTAGGGACTAGCGGAGTCACAGATACGCAGTATTTT.

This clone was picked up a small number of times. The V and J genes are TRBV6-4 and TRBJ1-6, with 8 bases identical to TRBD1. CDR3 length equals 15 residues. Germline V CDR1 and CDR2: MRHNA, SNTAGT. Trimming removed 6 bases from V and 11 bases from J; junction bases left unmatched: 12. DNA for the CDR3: TGTGCCAGCAGAGCGGACAGGGAAGGCTCGACACCCCTCCACTTT. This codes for CASRADREGSTPLHF.

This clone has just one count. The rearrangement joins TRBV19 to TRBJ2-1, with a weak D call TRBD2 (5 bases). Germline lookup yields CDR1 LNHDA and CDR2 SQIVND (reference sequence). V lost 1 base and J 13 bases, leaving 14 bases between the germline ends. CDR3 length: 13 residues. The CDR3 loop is CASSIVARSGQFF. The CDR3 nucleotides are TGTGCCAGTAGTATAGTTGCAAGAAGCGGTCAGTTCTTC.

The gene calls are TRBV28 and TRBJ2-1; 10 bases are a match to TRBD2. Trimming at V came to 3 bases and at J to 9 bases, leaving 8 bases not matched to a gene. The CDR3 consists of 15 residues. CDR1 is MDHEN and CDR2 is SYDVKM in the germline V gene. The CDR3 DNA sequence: TGTGCCAGCAGTTTCTCCCTAGCGGGAGTCGGTGAGCAGTTCTTC. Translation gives CASSFSLAGVGEQFF.

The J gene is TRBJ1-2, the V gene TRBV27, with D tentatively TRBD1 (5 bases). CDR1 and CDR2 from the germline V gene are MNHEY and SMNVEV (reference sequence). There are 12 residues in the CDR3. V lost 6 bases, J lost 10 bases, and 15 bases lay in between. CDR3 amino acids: CASRAGRRDYTF. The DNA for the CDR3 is TGTGCCAGCAGGGCAGGGAGGCGGGACTACACCTTC.